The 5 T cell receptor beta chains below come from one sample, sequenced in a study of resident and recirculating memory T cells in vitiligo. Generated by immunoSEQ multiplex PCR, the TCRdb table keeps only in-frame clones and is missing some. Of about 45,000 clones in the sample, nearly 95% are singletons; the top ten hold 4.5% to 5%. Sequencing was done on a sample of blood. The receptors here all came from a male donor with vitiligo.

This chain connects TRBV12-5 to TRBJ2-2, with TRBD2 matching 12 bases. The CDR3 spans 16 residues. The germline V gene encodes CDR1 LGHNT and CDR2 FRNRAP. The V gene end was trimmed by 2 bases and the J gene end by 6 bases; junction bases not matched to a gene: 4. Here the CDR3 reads CASGLPSGGAAGELFF. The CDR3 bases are TGTGCTAGTGGTTTGCCTAGCGGGGGGGCGGCCGGGGAGCTGTTTTTT.

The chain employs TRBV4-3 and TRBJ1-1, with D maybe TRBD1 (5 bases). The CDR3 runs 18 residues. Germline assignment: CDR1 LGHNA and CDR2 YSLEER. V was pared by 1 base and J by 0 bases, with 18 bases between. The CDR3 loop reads CASSQGRAGLGVNTEAFF. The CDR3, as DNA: TGCGCCAGCAGCCAAGGGAGAGCGGGGCTCGGGGTGAACACTGAAGCTTTCTTT.

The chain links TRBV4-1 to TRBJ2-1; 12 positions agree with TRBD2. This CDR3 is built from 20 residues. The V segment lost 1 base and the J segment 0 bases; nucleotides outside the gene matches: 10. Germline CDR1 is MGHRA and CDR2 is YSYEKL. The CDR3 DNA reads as TGCGCCAGCAGCCAAGTCCTGACTAGCGGGGGCCCTAGCTCCTACAATGAGCAGTTCTTC. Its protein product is CASSQVLTSGGPSSYNEQFF.

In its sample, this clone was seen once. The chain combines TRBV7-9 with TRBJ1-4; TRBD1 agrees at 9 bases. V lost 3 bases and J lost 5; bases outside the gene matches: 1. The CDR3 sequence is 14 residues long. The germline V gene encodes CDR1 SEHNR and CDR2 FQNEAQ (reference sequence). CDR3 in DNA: TGTGCCAGCAGCTTTGGACAGGGGAATGAAAAACTGTTTTTT. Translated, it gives CASSFGQGNEKLFF.

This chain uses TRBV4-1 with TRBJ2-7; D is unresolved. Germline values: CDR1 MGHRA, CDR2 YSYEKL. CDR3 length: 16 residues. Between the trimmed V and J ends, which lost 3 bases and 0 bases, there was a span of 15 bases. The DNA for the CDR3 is TGCGCCAGCAGCCATGTTGTGATTAGGAGCTCCTACGAGCAGTACTTC. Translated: CASSHVVIRSSYEQYF.